The source of this TCR beta chain is a study of shared clonotypes between healthy human individuals. Across the whole study: Sampling drew on donors who were two women and three men aged 18 to 49. Three plates were used per donor for CD4 naive, three for CD4 memory, two for CD8 naive and one for CD8 memory. Study-level results: Sampling involved blood alone; tissue repertoires likely differ. Clonotypes that were shared across a few donors made up around 5% of naive CD4 clonotypes.

Assay used: immunoSEQ multiplex PCR; TCRdb lists only in-frame clones, some missing. The table has some 1 million clones, about 75% seen once. Germline loops: CDR1 KGHSH, CDR2 LQKENI. The V and J ends lost 3 bases and 3 bases respectively, with 7 bases between them. The CDR3 runs 13 residues. This clone was picked up a small number of times. Its antigen is undetermined. This receptor was identified in a young man in good health. Material for sequencing was memory CD4+ T cells sorted from blood. Described subset: CD45RA-negative fraction. V gene TRBV18 combines with J gene TRBJ2-3; unclear D gene. DNA for the CDR3: TGTGCCAGCTCACCGCTAGAAACAGATACGCAGTATTTT. Amino acids: CASSPLETDTQYF. Filled out from reference TRBV18 and TRBJ2-3, the complete variable domain reads NAGVMQNPRHLVRRRGQEARLRCSPMKGHSHVYWYRQLPEEGLKFMVYLQKENIIDESGMPKERFSAEFPKEGPSILRIQQVVRGDSAAYFCASSPLETDTQYFGPGTRLTVL.